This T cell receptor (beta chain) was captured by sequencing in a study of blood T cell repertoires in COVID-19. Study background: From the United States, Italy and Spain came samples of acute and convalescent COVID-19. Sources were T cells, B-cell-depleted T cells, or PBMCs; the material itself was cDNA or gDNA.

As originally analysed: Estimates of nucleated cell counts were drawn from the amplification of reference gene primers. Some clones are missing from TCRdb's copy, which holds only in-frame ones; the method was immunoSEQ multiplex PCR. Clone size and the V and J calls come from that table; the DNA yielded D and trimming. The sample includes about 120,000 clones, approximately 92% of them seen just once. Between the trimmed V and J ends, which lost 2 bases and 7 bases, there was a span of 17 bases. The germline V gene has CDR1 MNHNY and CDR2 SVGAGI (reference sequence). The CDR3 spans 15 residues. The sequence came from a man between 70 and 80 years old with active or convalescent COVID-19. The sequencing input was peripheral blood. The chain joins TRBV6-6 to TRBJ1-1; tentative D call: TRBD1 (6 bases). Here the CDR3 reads CASSYTTGPWIEAFF. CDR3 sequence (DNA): TGTGCCAGCAGTTACACGACAGGACCCTGGATTGAAGCTTTCTTT.